This passage covers 20 T cell receptor beta chains from one sample sequenced in a study of T cell responses to AZD1222 COVID-19 vaccine. Sequencing was performed with immunoSEQ multiplex PCR; in TCRdb, only in-frame clones are kept and a portion is missing. The sample consists of about 75,000 clones, about 91% of them appearing once. Source: peripheral blood, taken 28 days after the second dose of the MenACWY control vaccine. The source of these receptors is an adult who received the MenACWY meningococcal vaccine as a control.

J is TRBJ1-2 and V is TRBV15; a possible D gene is TRBD1 (6 bases). V lost 5 bases and J lost 4, with 14 bases in between. Germline CDR1 is LNHNV and CDR2 is YYDKDF (reference sequence). CDR3 length equals 14 residues. The CDR3 bases are TGTGCCACCAGCCCTGAGCGGACAGCCTATGGCTACACCTTC. Translation gives CATSPERTAYGYTF.

The chain employs TRBV6-5 and TRBJ1-6; D perhaps matches TRBD1 (6 bases). V lost 2 bases, J lost 8 bases, and 10 bases lay in between. The germline gives CDR1 MNHEY, CDR2 SVGAGI. The CDR3 covers 14 residues. In DNA, the CDR3 is TGTGCCAGCAGTTACGGGGGGCCGGATTCACCCCTCCACTTT. It translates to CASSYGGPDSPLHF.

The rearrangement links TRBV6-1 to TRBJ2-7; D is unclear. The CDR3 contains 15 residues. Trimming took off 0 bases at V and 2 bases at J, with 11 bases between the two ends. CDR1 is MNHNS, CDR2 SASEGT, per germline. The CDR3: CASSEATNVAYEQYF. CDR3 nucleotide sequence: TGTGCCAGCAGTGAAGCAACCAATGTCGCCTACGAGCAGTACTTC.

The chain links TRBV12-3 or TRBV12-4 to TRBJ1-2; the D gene is possibly TRBD1 (5 bases). V lost 6 bases, J lost 5 bases, and 13 bases lay in between. This CDR3 has 13 residues. The CDR3: CASRTTAYYGYTF. The CDR3 coding sequence is TGTGCCAGCAGGACGACAGCTTATTATGGCTACACCTTC.

V is TRBV24-1 and J is TRBJ2-3; 10 positions match TRBD1. The CDR3 is 15 residues long. Trimming cost V 6 bases and J 1 base; bases outside gene matches: 3. Germline loops: CDR1 KGHDR, CDR2 SFDVKD. CDR3 in DNA: TGTGCCACCAGTACCGGGACAGGGGGCACAGATACGCAGTATTTT. This sequence encodes CATSTGTGGTDTQYF.

This clone has a handful of counts. This chain uses TRBV3-1 (or the pseudogene TRBV3-2) with TRBJ1-1; maybe TRBD1 (5 bases). CDR1 and CDR2 (germline): LGHDT, YNNKEL (reference sequence). This CDR3 is 14 amino acids long. V shed 4 bases and J shed 0 bases, with 9 bases lying between them. CDR3 protein: CASSRPGLNTEAFF. CDR3 bases: TGTGCCAGCAGCCGCCCGGGGCTGAACACTGAAGCTTTCTTT.

The V gene is TRBV6-5, the J gene TRBJ2-1; D is unclear. The germline V gene encodes CDR1 MNHEY and CDR2 SVGAGI. This CDR3 region has 12 residues. Trimming took 6 bases from V and 8 from J, leaving 11 bases between them. The CDR3 sequence is CASRAGADEQFF. DNA for the CDR3: TGTGCCAGCAGGGCTGGAGCTGATGAGCAGTTCTTC.

The CDR3 protein is CASALSAGYSNQPQHF. The CDR3 DNA reads TGTGCCAGCGCCTTATCGGCAGGATATAGCAATCAGCCCCAGCATTTT. The genes are TRBV27 and TRBJ1-5; D ambiguous. Germline CDR1 reads MNHEY; CDR2 reads SMNVEV (reference sequence). The ends were cut back, 8 bases at V and 0 bases at J, with 17 bases in the middle. This CDR3 is built from 16 residues.

The chain employs TRBV20-1 and TRBJ1-5; 9 bases are shared with TRBD1. The CDR3 runs to 14 residues. Germline V gene lookup returns CDR1 DFQATT and CDR2 SNEGSKA (reference sequence). The ends lost 3 bases at V and 2 bases at J; junction bases unmatched: 2. CDR3 protein: CSASTGGGNQPQHF. The CDR3 nucleotides are TGCAGTGCTAGTACAGGGGGCGGCAATCAGCCCCAGCATTTT.

This clone was seen a single time. The chain combines TRBV3-1 (or the pseudogene TRBV3-2) with TRBJ2-3; 9 bases are a match to TRBD1. Germline values: CDR1 LGHDT, CDR2 YNNKEL (reference sequence). Trimming cost V 8 bases and J 3 bases; bases outside gene matches: 9. This CDR3 is 15 amino acids long. In nucleotides, the CDR3 is TGTGCCAGCCGAAAAACAGGGGGCGCGACAGATACGCAGTATTTT. It yields the protein CASRKTGGATDTQYF.

The chain carries TRBV30 and TRBJ2-5; TRBD2 matches at 8 bases. With 0 bases clipped from V and 2 bases from J, the junction kept 8 bases outside the gene matches. The CDR3 totals 16 residues. In germline, CDR1 is GTSNPN, CDR2 SVGIG (reference sequence). This chain's CDR3 is CAWSVRLTSAQETQYF. In DNA form, the CDR3 reads TGTGCCTGGAGTGTCCGCCTGACTAGCGCACAAGAGACCCAGTACTTC. The whole variable domain, filled in from reference TRBV30 and TRBJ2-5, reads SQTIHQWPATLVQPVGSPLSLECTVEGTSNPNLYWYRQAAGRGLQLLFYSVGIGQISSEVPQNLSASRPQDRQFILSSKKLLLSDSGFYLCAWSVRLTSAQETQYFGPGTRLLVL.

This chain connects TRBV9 to TRBJ2-2, with TRBD2 as a possible D gene (5 bases). Germline V gives CDR1 SGDLS, CDR2 YYNGEE. The CDR3 runs 14 residues. V was trimmed by 0 bases and J by 7 bases, leaving 10 bases between them. The CDR3 spells CASSVELVNGELFF. CDR3 DNA sequence: TGTGCCAGCAGCGTAGAACTAGTGAACGGGGAGCTGTTTTTT.

This clone was detected only once. The J gene is TRBJ2-7, the V gene TRBV9; 8 nucleotides match TRBD1. The CDR3 length is 15 residues. With V trimmed by 3 bases and J by 5 bases, 10 bases remained unmatched. Germline assignment: CDR1 SGDLS and CDR2 YYNGEE. CDR3 in DNA: TGTGCCAGCAGCGGTGGACAGGGCGACTGGGACGAGCAGTACTTC. Translating it yields CASSGGQGDWDEQYF.

The genes are TRBV5-1 and TRBJ1-3; unclear D gene. CDR1 and CDR2 from the germline V gene are SGHRS and YFSETQ. The CDR3 covers 15 residues. Trimming stripped 2 bases from V and 1 base from J, with 10 bases between. The CDR3 DNA sequence: TGCGCCAGCAGCTTTAGTAGTGGTTCTGGAAACACCATATATTTT. Its translation: CASSFSSGSGNTIYF.

This chain connects TRBV5-4 to TRBJ1-6; D might be TRBD1 (6 bases). Germline lookup yields CDR1 SGHNT and CDR2 YYREEE (reference sequence). This CDR3 has 14 amino acids. V lost 5 bases to trimming and J lost 7 bases, with 13 bases between them. In DNA form, the CDR3 reads TGTGCCAGCAGGGTGACAGGTCGAAATTCACCCCTCCACTTT. Amino acid sequence: CASRVTGRNSPLHF.

For the CDR3, the DNA is TGTGCCACCAGCAGAGATCAGGTACAGCTTGAAGCTTTCTTT. It yields the protein CATSRDQVQLEAFF. The chain joins TRBV15 to TRBJ1-1; D ambiguous. CDR3 size: 14 residues. CDR1 and CDR2 (germline): LNHNV, YYDKDF (reference sequence). Trimming took off 0 bases at V and 7 bases at J, with 12 bases between the two ends.

The chain links TRBV11-3 to TRBJ1-5; maybe TRBD1 (5 bases). This CDR3 region has 18 residues. Trimming pared 3 bases from V and 0 bases from J, leaving 18 bases between. Per germline, CDR1 SGHNT and CDR2 YENEEA. The CDR3: CASSLRGMKAYSNQPQHF. In DNA, the CDR3 is TGTGCCAGCAGCTTGAGGGGTATGAAGGCGTATAGCAATCAGCCCCAGCATTTT.

J is TRBJ1-6 and V is TRBV9, with 7 bases aligning to TRBD1. Germline CDR1 is SGDLS and CDR2 is YYNGEE. V trimming: 4 bases; J trimming: 7 bases; junction bases outside the gene matches: 8. The CDR3 spans 15 residues. As DNA, the CDR3 is TGTGCCAGCAGCAGAGACGGGACAGAAAATTCACCCCTCCACTTT. Protein product: CASSRDGTENSPLHF.

CDR3 residues: CASSIRTISGNTIYF. The CDR3 DNA reads TGTGCCAGTAGTATCCGTACCATCTCTGGAAACACCATATATTTT. The chain has TRBV19 and TRBJ1-3, with unresolved D. The CDR3 spans 15 residues. CDR1 and CDR2 from the germline V gene are LNHDA and SQIVND (reference sequence). V was shortened by 3 bases and J by 0 bases, with 9 bases between the two germline ends.

The chain combines TRBV12-5 with TRBJ1-3; tentative D call: TRBD1 (6 bases). The ends were cut back, 0 bases at V and 6 bases at J, with 12 bases in the middle. The CDR3 length is 15 residues. CDR1 is LGHNT, CDR2 FRNRAP, per germline. CDR3 in amino acids: CASGLVQGGQNTIYF. The CDR3 DNA follows: TGTGCTAGTGGTTTGGTACAAGGGGGGCAAAACACCATATATTTT.